These 14 T cell receptor beta chains share one sample of origin, sequenced in a study of T cells in localized non-small cell lung cancer. Measured with immunoSEQ multiplex PCR; TCRdb has only the in-frame clones, and not every one. The profile shows thousands of clones, 42% of them singletons. This material consisted of lung tumor tissue, taken before any cancer treatment. Receptors were obtained from a male donor aged 60 or older with stage I lung adenocarcinoma.

This clone has just a few counts. V gene TRBV28 combines with J gene TRBJ1-2; D unclear. There are 13 residues in the CDR3. Trimming cost V 6 bases and J 3 bases, with 11 bases left between them. Germline CDR1 is MDHEN and CDR2 is SYDVKM. Here the CDR3 DNA reads TGTGCCAGCAGCCAAACGCAGGACTATGGCTACACCTTC. Its translation: CASSQTQDYGYTF.

The table lists this clone with a few counts. The chain uses TRBV18 and TRBJ1-2; tentatively, D is TRBD1 (6 bases). V lost 5 bases, J lost 11 bases, and 18 bases lay in between. The CDR3 totals 13 residues. Germline-derived CDR1 and CDR2 are KGHSH and LQKENI. The CDR3 sequence is CASSTSSGTSYTF. In DNA form, the CDR3 reads TGTGCCAGCTCAACATCATCTGGGACAAGTTACACCTTC.

This chain links TRBV18 with TRBJ1-2, with 7 bases that match TRBD1. Germline V CDR1 and CDR2: KGHSH, LQKENI. This CDR3 contains 14 residues. J lost 5 bases, V lost 4 bases, and 7 bases had no gene match. This CDR3 reads CASSRSGTAYGYTF. CDR3 in DNA: TGTGCCAGCTCACGGTCCGGGACAGCTTATGGCTACACCTTC.

This clone turned up a few times. The V gene is TRBV2, the J gene TRBJ1-5, with D tentatively TRBD1 (5 bases). In germline, CDR1 is SNHLY, CDR2 FYNNEI. Trimming shortened V by 4 bases and J by 4 bases, and 17 bases separated the two germline ends. This CDR3 region has 16 residues. The DNA of the CDR3 is TGTGCCAGCAGTGGGGGGTTTGCAGGCCCGAATCAGCCCCAGCATTTT. This translates into CASSGGFAGPNQPQHF.

The chain uses TRBV11-3 and TRBJ2-7; D is possibly TRBD1 or TRBD2 (5 bases each). The CDR3 sequence is 15 residues long. V shed 5 bases and J shed 5 bases, with 19 bases lying between them. Germline V gene lookup returns CDR1 SGHNT and CDR2 YENEEA. CDR3 in amino acids: CASSPEGSRGDEQYF. The CDR3 DNA sequence: TGTGCCAGCAGCCCAGAGGGATCCCGGGGCGACGAGCAGTACTTC.

The rearrangement links TRBV2 to TRBJ1-1; the D gene is possibly TRBD1 (5 bases). V was clipped by 1 base and J by 5 bases, with 11 bases between them. CDR3 length equals 14 residues. Germline loops: CDR1 SNHLY, CDR2 FYNNEI. The CDR3 here is CASSEGLGETEAFF. For the CDR3, the DNA is TGTGCCAGCAGTGAAGGATTGGGGGAGACTGAAGCTTTCTTT. The whole variable domain, remainder taken from reference TRBV2 and TRBJ1-1, is EPEVTQTPSHQVTQMGQEVILRCVPISNHLYFYWYRQILGQKVEFLVSFYNNEISEKSEIFDDQFSVERPDGSNFTLKIRSTKLEDSAMYFCASSEGLGETEAFFGQGTRLTVV.

The V and J genes are TRBV19 and TRBJ1-1; tentative D call: TRBD1 (5 bases). CDR1 and CDR2 (germline): LNHDA, SQIVND (reference sequence). V was clipped by 3 bases and J by 0 bases, with 8 bases between them. This CDR3 is 14 amino acids long. The CDR3 DNA is TGTGCCAGTAGTATTCGGGGGATGAACACTGAAGCTTTCTTT. It codes for CASSIRGMNTEAFF. Using reference TRBV19 and TRBJ1-1 for the parts outside the CDR3, the full variable domain is DGGITQSPKYLFRKEGQNVTLSCEQNLNHDAMYWYRQDPGQGLRLIYYSQIVNDFQKGDIAEGYSVSREKKESFPLTVTSAQKNPTAFYLCASSIRGMNTEAFFGQGTRLTVV.

The chain's CDR3 is CASSWRGDPDTQYF. The CDR3 coding sequence is TGCGCCAGCAGCTGGCGGGGAGACCCAGATACGCAGTATTTT. J is TRBJ2-3 and V is TRBV5-1, with a tentative D call TRBD2 (6 bases). Germline CDR1 SGHRS, CDR2 YFSETQ. Trimming cost V 3 bases and J 4 bases, with 12 bases left between them. The CDR3 has 14 residues.

The V call is TRBV19, the J call TRBJ1-5; perhaps TRBD1 as D (5 bases). Per the germline V gene, CDR1 is LNHDA and CDR2 is SQIVND (reference sequence). V lost 8 bases, J lost 3 bases, and 32 bases lay in between. The CDR3 totals 20 residues. The CDR3 region has the DNA TGTGCCAGTGGAGTTTTCCGTTCTCAGGGAAGAGGGACTACCAATCAGCCCCAGCATTTT. It translates to CASGVFRSQGRGTTNQPQHF.

The chain has TRBV11-3 and TRBJ1-1; D uncertain. Looked up from germline, CDR1 is SGHNT and CDR2 is YENEEA. The CDR3 consists of 14 residues. Trimming took 5 bases from V and 0 from J, leaving 10 bases between them. DNA of the CDR3: TGTGCCAGCAGCCGGGCGGGAATGAACACTGAAGCTTTCTTT. As protein: CASSRAGMNTEAFF.

The chain uses TRBV19 and TRBJ1-6; TRBD1 matches at 10 bases. The CDR3 extends over 13 amino acids. V shed 5 bases, J shed 8 bases, and the junction held 0 bases outside the gene matches. Germline CDR1 LNHDA, CDR2 SQIVND (reference sequence). The CDR3 DNA reads as TGTGCCAGTAGTGGACAGGGGGATTCACCCCTCCACTTT. Translating it yields CASSGQGDSPLHF.

This clone was counted between two and nine times. The J gene is TRBJ1-3, the V gene TRBV7-6; D uncertain. The CDR3 loop spans 15 amino acids. With 3 bases removed from V and 5 bases from J, the gap between germline ends came to 14 bases. Germline V lookup: CDR1 SGHVS, CDR2 FNYEAQ. The CDR3 loop is CASSLEAVSRNTIYF. For the CDR3, the DNA is TGTGCCAGCAGCTTGGAGGCAGTTTCAAGAAACACCATATATTTT.

The chain is built from TRBV29-1 and TRBJ1-2; perhaps TRBD1 as D (5 bases). The CDR3 is 12 amino acids. Trimming cost V 7 bases and J 4 bases, with 13 bases left between them. CDR1 and CDR2 from the germline V gene are SQVTM and ANQGSEA. CDR3 loop: CSAGQGSYGYTF. Written as DNA, the CDR3 is TGCAGCGCGGGCCAGGGAAGCTATGGCTACACCTTC.

CDR3 residues: CAWSLGRGEQYF. The CDR3 DNA is TGTGCCTGGAGTCTAGGGCGGGGCGAGCAGTACTTC. V and J are TRBV30 and TRBJ2-7, with a tentative D call TRBD2 (6 bases). V dropped 2 bases and J dropped 6 bases, with 11 bases sitting between them. CDR1 and CDR2 from the germline V gene are GTSNPN and SVGIG (reference sequence). The CDR3 covers 12 residues.